The 14 T cell receptor beta chains reported below all come from one sample, sequenced in a study of blood T cells in healthy people across ages (dated by TCRdb to the mid-2010s). Libraries were constructed by 5' RACE. For sequencing, an Illumina HiSeq 2500 was employed. A second roughly 7 to 11 cycle PCR used a sample-barcoded 5' primer and a J-beta primer mix. In-frame beta chains were kept once TCRdb had trimmed the public reads at Q25 with fastp and called clones with MiXCR. Rows with a matching CDR3 protein are joined into one entry that keeps the most common DNA and genes. The sample profile shows about 680,000 distinct CDR3 sequences; 45% to 50% of them were found once. The ten largest account for 25% to 35% of the sample. Sequenced: blood. Receptor source: a woman in her fifties or sixties in good health.

The gene calls are TRBV7-9 and TRBJ1-4; weak D call: TRBD1 (6 bases). The length of the CDR3 is 14 residues. In germline, CDR1 is SEHNR, CDR2 FQNEAQ (reference sequence). Deletions cut 5 bases from V and 3 bases from J, with 10 bases between. CDR3 DNA sequence: TGTGCCAGCAGCATCAGGGGTGCTAATGAAAAACTGTTTTTT. It codes for CASSIRGANEKLFF.

Only a few counts were recorded for this clonotype. The rearrangement joins TRBV28 to TRBJ2-7; D remains unclear. Trimming shortened V by 3 bases and J by 0 bases, and 12 bases separated the two germline ends. The CDR3 consists of 15 residues. Germline values: CDR1 MDHEN, CDR2 SYDVKM. CDR3 in amino acids: CASSLRQLSSYEQYF. As DNA, the CDR3 is TGTGCCAGCAGTTTGCGGCAGTTGAGCTCCTACGAGCAGTACTTC.

The gene calls are TRBV7-9 and TRBJ1-2; 7 positions match TRBD1. CDR1 is SEHNR, CDR2 FQNEAQ, per germline (reference sequence). Germline trimming cut 4 bases from V and 7 bases from J; bases unmatched to any gene: 0. This CDR3 has 11 amino acids. The CDR3 bases are TGTGCCAGCAGCTGGACAGGTGGCTACACCTTC. This codes for CASSWTGGYTF.

The chain has TRBV13 and TRBJ1-1, with D possibly TRBD1 on 5 matching bases. Trimming pared 5 bases from V and 4 bases from J, leaving 14 bases between. Germline lookup yields CDR1 PRHDT and CDR2 FYEKMQ (reference sequence). The CDR3 extends over 14 amino acids. The DNA for the CDR3 is TGTGCCAGCAGCCCACCGAGGGGTGGCACTGAAGCTTTCTTT. The encoded protein is CASSPPRGGTEAFF.

The rearrangement joins TRBV7-2 to TRBJ2-1; 8 nucleotides agree with TRBD1. The CDR3 is 13 residues long. J gave up 8 bases and V 5 bases, and 5 bases lay outside the gene matches. Per germline, CDR1 SGHTA and CDR2 FQGNSA. The CDR3 loop is CASSRTGSHEQFF. CDR3 DNA: TGTGCCAGCAGCCGGACAGGGTCTCATGAGCAGTTCTTC.

The J gene is TRBJ2-1, the V gene TRBV12-3 or TRBV12-4; 7 positions match TRBD1. This CDR3 has 15 residues. Unmatched junction bases numbered 4, after V lost 3 bases and J lost 2 bases. The CDR3 coding sequence is TGTGCCAGCAGTTTGGACAGGCAGACCTACAATGAGCAGTTCTTC. Translation: CASSLDRQTYNEQFF.

This clonotype was seen more than once but under ten times. The V gene is TRBV12-3 or TRBV12-4, the J gene TRBJ2-3, with TRBD2 matching 13 bases. The CDR3 spans 16 residues. Losses at the gene ends were 5 bases for V and 4 bases for J; bases not matched to a gene: 6. CDR3 in DNA: TGTGCCAGCAGTGCCGGACTAGCGGGAGTGCCAGATACGCAGTATTTT. As protein: CASSAGLAGVPDTQYF.

This clonotype was seen a handful of times. V and J are TRBV20-1 and TRBJ2-3; 8 bases align to TRBD2. The V gene end was trimmed by 0 bases and the J gene end by 3 bases; junction bases not matched to a gene: 11. CDR3 length: 17 amino acids. CDR1 and CDR2 from the germline V gene are DFQATT and SNEGSKA (reference sequence). This CDR3 is CSARDFGLAGQTDTQYF. The CDR3 DNA follows: TGCAGTGCTAGAGATTTTGGGCTAGCGGGCCAAACAGATACGCAGTATTTT.

The CDR3 nucleotides read TGCAGTGCTAGAGATCCCCGGGATGGCTACACCTTC. It codes for CSARDPRDGYTF. V usage is TRBV20-1 and J usage is TRBJ1-2, with unresolved D. CDR3 size: 12 residues. The germline gives CDR1 DFQATT, CDR2 SNEGSKA (reference sequence). V gave up 0 bases and J gave up 6 bases, with 8 bases separating them.

The gene calls are TRBV6-2 or TRBV6-3 and TRBJ2-1, with D uncertain. Trimming shortened V by 6 bases and J by 3 bases, and 12 bases separated the two germline ends. The germline CDR1 and CDR2 sequences are MNHEY and SVGEGT. The CDR3 has 14 amino acids. CDR3 in DNA: TGTGCCAGCAGCCTATCTAGGGACTACAATGAGCAGTTCTTC. It specifies CASSLSRDYNEQFF.

The CDR3 region is CASSPLGGRAGDTQYF. The CDR3, as DNA: TGTGCCAGCTCACCGCTCGGCGGGAGGGCCGGGGATACGCAGTATTTT. This chain connects TRBV18 to TRBJ2-3; 9 bases map to TRBD2. This CDR3 is 16 amino acids long. Germline CDR1 is KGHSH and CDR2 is LQKENI. With V trimmed by 3 bases and J by 6 bases, 10 bases remained unmatched. The complete variable domain, with remaining parts taken from reference TRBV18 and TRBJ2-3, reads NAGVMQNPRHLVRRRGQEARLRCSPMKGHSHVYWYRQLPEEGLKFMVYLQKENIIDESGMPKERFSAEFPKEGPSILRIQQVVRGDSAAYFCASSPLGGRAGDTQYFGPGTRLTVL.

This clonotype was observed a few times. J is TRBJ2-7 and V is TRBV7-2; D not certain. The CDR3 loop spans 11 amino acids. The germline gives CDR1 SGHTA, CDR2 FQGNSA. The V and J ends lost 4 bases and 11 bases respectively, with 12 bases between them. The CDR3 region is CASSSDSIEYF. DNA of the CDR3: TGTGCCAGCAGCTCTGACTCGATCGAGTACTTC.

The chain uses TRBV4-2 and TRBJ1-6, with D maybe TRBD1 (6 bases). The germline V gene encodes CDR1 LGHNA and CDR2 YNFKEQ. Trimming stripped 1 base from V and 10 bases from J, with 20 bases between. The CDR3 length is 17 residues. The CDR3 nucleotides read TGTGCCAGCAGCCAAGTTTCATTAGGGGGAATGCGGTCACCCCTCCACTTT. Amino acids: CASSQVSLGGMRSPLHF.

The V and J genes are TRBV6-1 and TRBJ2-2, with D perhaps matching TRBD2 (6 bases). Germline-derived CDR1 and CDR2 are MNHNS and SASEGT. The CDR3 spans 15 residues. The V gene lost 2 bases and the J gene lost 5 bases, with 12 bases spanning the gap. The chain's CDR3 is CASSEPLEGTGELFF. CDR3 sequence (DNA): TGTGCCAGCAGTGAACCACTGGAGGGGACCGGGGAGCTGTTTTTT.